These 18 T cell receptor beta chains originate from one sample sequenced in a study of T cell responses to AZD1222 COVID-19 vaccine. Profiling relied on immunoSEQ multiplex PCR, and the TCRdb table lists in-frame clones only, not all of them. Found here are 150,000 to 180,000 clones, 90% of them singletons; the top ten hold about 19%. The sequenced sample was peripheral blood, obtained on day 0 of AZD1222 vaccination. Every receptor here comes from an adult in good health.

This sequence joins TRBV27 and TRBJ1-6; 7 bases map to TRBD1. The CDR3 is made up of 14 amino acids. Germline values: CDR1 MNHEY, CDR2 SMNVEV (reference sequence). V was clipped by 7 bases and J by 5 bases; unmatched bases: 5. Here the CDR3 DNA reads TGTGCCAGCACAAACAGGGGTAATAATTCACCCCTCCACTTT. Amino acids: CASTNRGNNSPLHF.

The chain couples TRBV6-1 to TRBJ1-1, with 8 bases fitting TRBD1. The germline V gene has CDR1 MNHNS and CDR2 SASEGT. Unmatched junction bases numbered 4, after V lost 0 bases and J lost 4 bases. The CDR3 spans 15 residues. The CDR3 here is CASSEAGQGGTEAFF. The CDR3, as DNA: TGTGCCAGCAGTGAAGCCGGACAGGGAGGCACTGAAGCTTTCTTT.

The rearrangement links TRBV30 to TRBJ1-2; TRBD1 aligns across 7 bases. The germline CDR1 and CDR2 sequences are GTSNPN and SVGIG (reference sequence). The CDR3 is 13 amino acids. The trim removed 4 bases at V and 2 bases at J, leaving 4 bases unmatched. CDR3 sequence (DNA): TGTGCCTGGACAGGGGGGCCCAACTATGGCTACACCTTC. This translates into CAWTGGPNYGYTF.

The V call is TRBV18, the J call TRBJ1-2; no reliable D call. Trimming removed 2 bases at V and 4 bases at J, with 11 bases between. The germline CDR1 and CDR2 sequences are KGHSH and LQKENI. The CDR3 length is 14 residues. The CDR3 coding sequence is TGTGCCAGCTCACCATCGGCGGAAAGCTATGGCTACACCTTC. This sequence encodes CASSPSAESYGYTF.

Details on this clone: Within the sample, other DNA sequences also encode this same CDR3. The rearrangement uses TRBV12-3 or TRBV12-4 and TRBJ2-3; D is undetermined. CDR3 length equals 13 residues. Between the trimmed V and J ends, which lost 5 bases and 1 base, there was a span of 7 bases. In nucleotides, the CDR3 is TGTGCCAGCAGTAGTCGGGGCACAGATACGCAGTATTTT. This gives the protein CASSSRGTDTQYF.

The chain has TRBV2 and TRBJ2-1; no firm D call. CDR1 is SNHLY, CDR2 FYNNEI, per germline. V was cut by 6 bases and J by 3 bases, with 3 bases left in between. The length of the CDR3 is 11 residues. The CDR3 reads CASRDYNEQFF. The CDR3 bases are TGTGCCAGCAGAGACTACAATGAGCAGTTCTTC.

CDR3 in amino acids: CASSFRGPTGELFF. The DNA of the CDR3 is TGTGCCAGCAGCTTTAGGGGCCCAACCGGGGAGCTGTTTTTT. The V and J genes are TRBV7-9 and TRBJ2-2; possibly TRBD1 for D (5 bases). This CDR3 has 14 residues. CDR1 SEHNR and CDR2 FQNEAQ come from the germline V gene (reference sequence). Trimming took 3 bases from V and 5 from J, leaving 10 bases between them. Full variable domain (outside the CDR3, taken from reference TRBV7-9 and TRBJ2-2): DTGVSQNPRHKITKRGQNVTFRCDPISEHNRLYWYRQTLGQGPEFLTYFQNEAQLEKSRLLSDRFSAERPKGSFSTLEIQRTEQGDSAMYLCASSFRGPTGELFFGEGSRLTVL.

The chain uses TRBV2 and TRBJ2-4; TRBD2 matches 13 bases. J lost 3 bases, V lost 6 bases, and 8 bases had no gene match. Germline V lookup: CDR1 SNHLY, CDR2 FYNNEI. The CDR3 runs 17 residues. The CDR3 protein is CASSAGLAGDGKNIQYF. The CDR3, as DNA: TGTGCCAGCAGCGCCGGACTAGCGGGAGATGGCAAAAACATTCAGTACTTC.

This chain connects TRBV13 to TRBJ1-4; the D is unclear. The CDR3 length is 14 residues. V lost 0 bases, J lost 14 bases, and 16 bases lay in between. The germline V gene has CDR1 PRHDT and CDR2 FYEKMQ (reference sequence). In DNA, the CDR3 is TGTGCCAGCAGCTTAGGCCGATCAGTCCCTTTTCTGTTTTTT. This gives the protein CASSLGRSVPFLFF.

The rearrangement links TRBV3-1 (or the pseudogene TRBV3-2) to TRBJ1-1; D is unresolved. Germline CDR1 and CDR2: LGHDT and YNNKEL (reference sequence). The CDR3 runs to 13 residues. V was cut by 2 bases and J by 2 bases, with 6 bases left in between. CDR3 DNA: TGTGCCAGCAGCCAAAGAGAAAACACTGAAGCTTTCTTT. This translates into CASSQRENTEAFF.

This clone showed up just once. The chain is built from TRBV30 and TRBJ1-3; D ambiguous. The germline V gene encodes CDR1 GTSNPN and CDR2 SVGIG (reference sequence). This CDR3 contains 15 residues. V was pared by 4 bases and J by 4 bases, with 17 bases between. This CDR3 is CAWTPPGVGGNTIYF. The CDR3 nucleotides read TGTGCCTGGACCCCTCCCGGGGTGGGGGGAAACACCATATATTTT.

The chain uses TRBV21-1 and TRBJ1-1; the table's D gene call, TRBD1, was not cross checked with the DNA. TRBV21-1 is annotated as a pseudogene. The length of the CDR3 is 14 residues. This CDR3 reads CASSKRQENTEAFF. The CDR3 region has the DNA TGTGCCAGCAGCAAAAGACAAGAGAACACTGAAGCTTTCTTT.

As to this clone: The sample holds other DNA sequences that translate to the same CDR3. V and J are TRBV9 and TRBJ1-1, with TRBD1 as a possible D gene (5 bases). V dropped 0 bases and J dropped 1 base, with 7 bases sitting between them. The CDR3 contains 14 residues. Germline V CDR1 and CDR2: SGDLS, YYNGEE. The CDR3 region is CASSVAGGNTEAFF. In DNA form, the CDR3 reads TGTGCCAGCAGCGTAGCTGGGGGGAACACTGAAGCTTTCTTT.

This clone was seen once. The chain combines TRBV19 with TRBJ1-5; D perhaps matches TRBD1 (6 bases). Germline V lookup: CDR1 LNHDA, CDR2 SQIVND (reference sequence). V was cut by 2 bases and J by 6 bases, with 11 bases left in between. The CDR3 has 14 amino acids. CDR3 nucleotides: TGTGCCAGTAGTATACTGGGGGGCCGTCAGCCCCAGCATTTT. This codes for CASSILGGRQPQHF.

The chain combines TRBV28 with TRBJ1-6; D is perhaps TRBD1 (5 bases). CDR3 length: 15 residues. The ends were cut back, 4 bases at V and 3 bases at J, with 10 bases in the middle. Germline V gene data show CDR1 as MDHEN and CDR2 as SYDVKM. The DNA of the CDR3 is TGTGCCAGCAGTTCCAGGGTCCGCTATAATTCACCCCTCCACTTT. It specifies CASSSRVRYNSPLHF.

This chain uses TRBV19 with TRBJ1-4, with D possibly being TRBD1 (6 bases). Deletions cut 2 bases from V and 0 bases from J, with 7 bases between. The CDR3 runs to 15 residues. Germline V gene data show CDR1 as LNHDA and CDR2 as SQIVND (reference sequence). Here the CDR3 reads CASSITGPTNEKLFF. In nucleotides, the CDR3 is TGTGCCAGTAGTATAACAGGGCCAACTAATGAAAAACTGTTTTTT.

This chain links TRBV27 with TRBJ1-1, with D perhaps TRBD1 (6 bases). The CDR3 totals 16 residues. Germline V lookup: CDR1 MNHEY, CDR2 SMNVEV (reference sequence). The V and J ends lost 4 bases and 1 base respectively, with 16 bases between them. CDR3 coding DNA: TGTGCCAGCAGTTCCTGGCAGGGGATGAGGAACACTGAAGCTTTCTTT. Amino acid sequence: CASSSWQGMRNTEAFF.

This clone was detected only once. The V gene is TRBV2, the J gene TRBJ2-6; D possibly matches TRBD1 or TRBD2 (5 bases each). CDR1 is SNHLY and CDR2 is FYNNEI in the germline V gene. This CDR3 region has 16 residues. Trimming left V 6 bases short and J 2 bases short, with 14 bases between. DNA of the CDR3: TGTGCCAGCAGCTACTTCAGGGACCCTGGGGCCAACGTCCTGACTTTC. This codes for CASSYFRDPGANVLTF.